These 28 T cell receptor beta chains were all obtained from the same sample, sequenced in a study of blood T cell repertoires in COVID-19. Assay: immunoSEQ multiplex PCR; the TCRdb copy retains only in-frame clones and omits some. This table holds some 120,000 clones, around four fifths found once. Sequencing was performed on peripheral blood. The source is a man between 60 and 75 years old with acute or convalescent COVID-19.

This clone was recorded many times. The genes are TRBV5-1 and TRBJ2-3; D is perhaps TRBD1 (6 bases). This CDR3 has 14 residues. Between the trimmed V and J ends, which lost 4 bases and 2 bases, there was a span of 11 bases. CDR1 SGHRS and CDR2 YFSETQ come from the germline V gene. The CDR3 DNA reads TGCGCCAGCAGCCGTGGGGACAACACAGATACGCAGTATTTT. Its translation is CASSRGDNTDTQYF. The full variable domain, with the rest looked up from reference TRBV5-1 and TRBJ2-3, is KAGVTQTPRYLIKTRGQQVTLSCSPISGHRSVSWYQQTPGQGLQFLFEYFSETQRNKGNFPGRFSGRQFSNSRSEMNVSTLELGDSALYLCASSRGDNTDTQYFGPGTRLTVL.

This chain uses TRBV19 with TRBJ2-2, with D unclear. Looked up from germline, CDR1 is LNHDA and CDR2 is SQIVND (reference sequence). V was clipped by 4 bases and J by 2 bases, with 14 bases between them. The CDR3 totals 16 residues. In nucleotides, the CDR3 is TGTGCCAGTAGTACTATAGCCCAGACTAACACCGGGGAGCTGTTTTTT. This translates into CASSTIAQTNTGELFF.

The chain recombines TRBV2 with TRBJ2-3; 16 bases are a match to TRBD2. Germline loops: CDR1 SNHLY, CDR2 FYNNEI. With 6 bases clipped from V and 10 bases from J, the junction kept 1 base outside the gene matches. The CDR3 runs to 13 residues. The DNA for the CDR3 is TGTGCCAGCAGGGGACTAGCGGGAGGGCCGCAGTATTTT. This gives the protein CASRGLAGGPQYF.

V usage is TRBV5-4 and J usage is TRBJ1-1; 10 bases fit TRBD1. V gave up 6 bases and J gave up 5 bases; unmatched junction bases: 4. This CDR3 is 13 amino acids long. The V gene's germline CDR1 is SGHNT and CDR2 YYREEE (reference sequence). The CDR3 region has the DNA TGTGCCAGCACTAGGACAGGGGGGACTGAAGCTTTCTTT. Protein product: CASTRTGGTEAFF. Together with reference TRBV5-4 and TRBJ1-1, the CDR3 gives the full variable domain: ETGVTQSPTHLIKTRGQQVTLRCSSQSGHNTVSWYQQALGQGPQFIFQYYREEENGRGNFPPRFSGLQFPNYSSELNVNALELDDSALYLCASTRTGGTEAFFGQGTRLTVV.

The chain carries TRBV14 and TRBJ2-5; 7 positions agree with TRBD2. The CDR3 extends over 16 amino acids. Germline loops: CDR1 SGHDN, CDR2 FVKESK. Trimming took 0 bases from V and 5 from J; bases not matched to a gene: 9. Written as DNA, the CDR3 is TGTGCCAGCAGCCAAGATCGAAGGACTAGTCGTGAGACCCAGTACTTC. It encodes CASSQDRRTSRETQYF.

Comment on this clone: A read error may account for a junction end that differs from germline. V gene TRBV3-1 (or the pseudogene TRBV3-2) combines with J gene TRBJ1-1; D not certain. In germline, CDR1 is LGHDT, CDR2 YNNKEL (reference sequence). CDR3 length: 12 residues. CDR3 sequence (DNA): TGTGCCAGCAGTCAAGTCAGCACTGAAGCTTTCTTT. Protein: CASSQVSTEAFF.

CDR3 region: CASGKGSGSLHEQYF. CDR3 nucleotides: TGCGCCAGCGGTAAAGGGAGCGGGAGTCTCCACGAGCAGTACTTC. The chain recombines TRBV10-2 with TRBJ2-7, with 8 positions matching TRBD2. J lost 5 bases, V lost 8 bases, and 14 bases had no gene match. Germline assignment: CDR1 WSHSY and CDR2 SAAADI. This CDR3 region has 15 residues.

The chain carries TRBV4-1 and TRBJ2-2, with D perhaps TRBD2 (5 bases). From germline, CDR1 is MGHRA and CDR2 YSYEKL. Trimming removed 0 bases at V and 7 bases at J, with 9 bases between. The length of the CDR3 is 14 residues. DNA of the CDR3: TGCGCCAGCAGCCAAGATCGGGATGGCGGGGAGCTGTTTTTT. Encoded protein: CASSQDRDGGELFF.

The chain is built from TRBV30 and TRBJ1-6; 8 nucleotides align to TRBD1. This CDR3 comprises 18 residues. CDR1 and CDR2 (germline): GTSNPN, SVGIG (reference sequence). V shed 3 bases, J shed 0 bases, and the junction held 10 bases outside the gene matches. The CDR3 coding sequence is TGTGCCTGGAGCCGGGACAGGTCGGATAGCTCCTATAATTCACCCCTCCACTTT. Encoded protein: CAWSRDRSDSSYNSPLHF.

The J gene is TRBJ1-4, the V gene TRBV11-3; D may be TRBD1 (5 bases). V was shortened by 3 bases and J by 7 bases, with 15 bases between the two germline ends. In germline, CDR1 is SGHNT, CDR2 YENEEA. The CDR3 is made up of 15 amino acids. The CDR3 sequence is CASSFGRGKGEKLFF. The CDR3 DNA is TGTGCCAGCAGCTTTGGAAGGGGAAAGGGTGAAAAACTGTTTTTT. The full variable domain, its missing parts supplied by reference TRBV11-3 and TRBJ1-4, is EAGVVQSPRYKIIEKKQPVAFWCNPISGHNTLYWYLQNLGQGPELLIRYENEEAVDDSQLPKDRFSAERLKGVDSTLKIQPAELGDSAVYLCASSFGRGKGEKLFFGSGTQLSVL.

This chain joins TRBV24-1 and TRBJ1-5; D is unresolved. CDR1 and CDR2 from the germline V gene are KGHDR and SFDVKD. The CDR3 consists of 13 residues. The V end was cut by 0 bases, the J end by 6 bases, with 5 bases between. The CDR3 DNA reads TGTGCCACCAGTGATTTGATCGGTCAGCCCCAGCATTTT. Its protein product is CATSDLIGQPQHF.

The chain couples TRBV7-9 to TRBJ2-7, with 8 bases fitting TRBD1. Losses at the gene ends were 4 bases for V and 0 bases for J; bases not matched to a gene: 8. This CDR3 comprises 16 residues. Germline V gene sequence: CDR1 SEHNR, CDR2 FQNEAQ (reference sequence). The CDR3 bases are TGTGCCAGCAGCTCAGCCTGGGACAGGAGCTCCTACGAGCAGTACTTC. Translation: CASSSAWDRSSYEQYF.

The rearrangement links TRBV10-1 to TRBJ1-3; the D is unclear. Trimming took 0 bases from V and 8 from J, leaving 5 bases between them. The CDR3 is 12 residues long. CDR1 and CDR2 from the germline V gene are WNHNN and SYGVQD (reference sequence). This chain's CDR3 is CASSESSYTIYF. CDR3 bases: TGCGCCAGCAGTGAGTCGTCGTACACCATATATTTT.

The CDR3 coding sequence is TGTGCCAGCAGCTCTTCGAGTGGGCCAGATACGCAGTATTTT. This translates into CASSSSSGPDTQYF. The chain carries TRBV7-2 and TRBJ2-3; D uncertain. Germline V gives CDR1 SGHTA, CDR2 FQGNSA. V shed 4 bases and J shed 4 bases, with 12 bases lying between them. This CDR3 is built from 14 residues.

In its sample, this clone was seen once. Sequence at one end of the junction differs from germline and may be a read error. Other DNA sequences in this specimen translate into the identical CDR3. The rearrangement joins TRBV2 to TRBJ2-7, with 9 bases matching TRBD1. There are 14 residues in the CDR3. CDR1 and CDR2 (germline): SNHLY, FYNNEI. In DNA form, the CDR3 reads TGTGCCAGCAGCCGGGACAGGGAGACCTACGAGCAGTACTTT. Protein sequence: CASSRDRETYEQYF. The full variable domain, rest sourced from reference TRBV2 and TRBJ2-7, is EPEVTQTPSHQVTQMGQEVILRCVPISNHLYFYWYRQILGQKVEFLVSFYNNEISEKSEIFDDQFSVERPDGSNFTLKIRSTKLEDSAMYFCASSRDRETYEQYFGPGTRLTVT.

This clone occurred a few times. The V gene is TRBV19, the J gene TRBJ1-2; D perhaps matches TRBD1 (5 bases). The length of the CDR3 is 14 residues. Germline V gene data show CDR1 as LNHDA and CDR2 as SQIVND (reference sequence). V was clipped by 3 bases and J by 6 bases, with 14 bases between them. CDR3 DNA sequence: TGTGCCAGTAGTATCAGTCGGGGGTCGGATGGCTACACCTTC. Its protein is CASSISRGSDGYTF.

CDR3 residues: CASSQSPGLTNSPLHF. The CDR3 DNA reads TGCGCCAGCAGCCAGAGCCCGGGACTGACAAATTCACCCCTCCACTTT. The chain joins TRBV4-1 to TRBJ1-6; D is perhaps TRBD1 (5 bases). The length of the CDR3 is 16 residues. Trimming pared 3 bases from V and 7 bases from J, leaving 16 bases between. Germline CDR1 and CDR2: MGHRA and YSYEKL.

V gene TRBV29-1 combines with J gene TRBJ2-1, with a tentative D call TRBD2 (7 bases). V lost 7 bases, J lost 5 bases, and 15 bases lay in between. This CDR3 has 13 amino acids. Germline V CDR1 and CDR2: SQVTM, ANQGSEA. The CDR3 is CSGRGGWDNEQFF. The CDR3 nucleotides are TGCAGCGGCAGGGGAGGGTGGGACAATGAGCAGTTCTTC.

The gene calls are TRBV5-1 and TRBJ2-7; 7 bases map to TRBD2. V gave up 4 bases and J gave up 2 bases; unmatched junction bases: 9. Germline lookup yields CDR1 SGHRS and CDR2 YFSETQ. This CDR3 contains 15 residues. CDR3 protein: CASSEPSGKAYEQYF. The CDR3 DNA sequence: TGCGCCAGCAGCGAACCGAGCGGGAAGGCCTACGAGCAGTACTTC.

Comment on this clone: With a much larger clone just one base away, this may be a read error. CDR3 coding DNA: TGTGCCAGCAGCCCGGGACAGGGGATCTCCTACGAGCAGTACTTC. It specifies CASSPGQGISYEQYF. V is TRBV9 and J is TRBJ2-7, with 10 bases matching TRBD1. The germline V gene has CDR1 SGDLS and CDR2 YYNGEE. Trimming took 4 bases from V and 0 from J; bases not matched to a gene: 4. The CDR3 contains 15 residues.

The V gene is TRBV11-2, the J gene TRBJ2-1, with 10 bases lining up with TRBD2. Germline V gene lookup returns CDR1 SGHAT and CDR2 FQNNGV. J gave up 6 bases and V 2 bases, and 4 bases lay outside the gene matches. CDR3 length: 15 residues. CDR3 bases: TGTGCCAGCAGCTTAACAGCGGGGGGGCGCAATGAGCAGTTCTTC. It yields the protein CASSLTAGGRNEQFF.

The chain links TRBV4-1 to TRBJ1-5; D remains ambiguous. Germline V gene sequence: CDR1 MGHRA, CDR2 YSYEKL. V lost 0 bases and J 5 bases, leaving 11 bases between the germline ends. The CDR3 loop spans 15 amino acids. The CDR3 DNA is TGCGCCAGCAGCCAAGATAGTTGGCGGGATCAGCCCCAGCATTTT. Translation gives CASSQDSWRDQPQHF.

This sequence joins TRBV27 and TRBJ1-1, with 10 bases matching TRBD1. Per germline, CDR1 MNHEY and CDR2 SMNVEV (reference sequence). This CDR3 is built from 17 residues. V shed 4 bases and J 1 base; nucleotides not matched to a gene: 9. CDR3 bases: TGTGCCAGCAGTTCTGGAGACAGGGGGCAAGGGAACACTGAAGCTTTCTTT. Protein sequence: CASSSGDRGQGNTEAFF.

The V and J genes are TRBV9 and TRBJ1-2; 8 positions match TRBD1. The germline CDR1 and CDR2 sequences are SGDLS and YYNGEE. V shed 3 bases, J shed 4 bases, and the junction held 8 bases outside the gene matches. The CDR3 extends over 15 amino acids. CDR3 loop: CASSEYQGAGYGYTF. As DNA, the CDR3 is TGTGCCAGCAGCGAATATCAGGGGGCGGGCTATGGCTACACCTTC.

The chain employs TRBV5-8 and TRBJ2-1; 7 bases line up with TRBD1. The germline CDR1 and CDR2 sequences are SGHTS and YDEGEE. The CDR3 runs 15 residues. The junction had 7 bases not matched to a gene; V was cut back by 1 base and J by 6 bases. The CDR3 is CASSLHRGASNEQFF. The CDR3 nucleotides are TGTGCCAGCAGCTTGCACAGGGGCGCCTCCAATGAGCAGTTCTTC. The full variable domain, rest sourced from reference TRBV5-8 and TRBJ2-1, is EAGVTQSPTHLIKTRGQQATLRCSPISGHTSVYWYQQALGLGLQFLLWYDEGEERNRGNFPPRFSGRQFPNYSSELNVNALELEDSALYLCASSLHRGASNEQFFGPGTRLTVL.

This chain links TRBV10-2 with TRBJ2-2; TRBD2 aligns across 15 bases. V lost 4 bases and J lost 4; bases outside the gene matches: 1. CDR1 and CDR2 from the germline V gene are WSHSY and SAAADI. The CDR3 runs to 16 residues. The CDR3 DNA sequence: TGCGCCAGCAGTGGGACTAGCGGGGGGGCCACCGGGGAGCTGTTTTTT. This codes for CASSGTSGGATGELFF.

V is TRBV9 and J is TRBJ2-1, with 10 nucleotides matching TRBD2. There are 15 residues in the CDR3. The germline V gene has CDR1 SGDLS and CDR2 YYNGEE. The trim removed 3 bases at V and 5 bases at J, leaving 5 bases unmatched. The CDR3 DNA sequence: TGTGCCAGCAGCGAACTAGCGGGGACGAACAATGAGCAGTTCTTC. It yields the protein CASSELAGTNNEQFF.

The chain couples TRBV11-3 to TRBJ2-3, with no clear D. The germline V gene encodes CDR1 SGHNT and CDR2 YENEEA. The CDR3 is 12 residues long. Trimming left V 4 bases short and J 2 bases short, with 4 bases between. The CDR3 reads CASSSPTDTQYF. The CDR3 DNA is TGTGCCAGCAGCTCTCCCACAGATACGCAGTATTTT.